These 26 T cell receptor beta chains came from one sample sequenced in a study of blood T cell repertoires in COVID-19. Only in-frame clones appear in the TCRdb table, and some are missing; sequencing was by immunoSEQ multiplex PCR. There are roughly 290,000 clones in the sample; around 87% occur only once, and around 8% lies in the top ten. Sequencing was carried out using peripheral blood. The source of these receptors is a woman between 45 and 60 years old who had recovered from COVID-19.

Concerning this clone itself: Other DNA variants within this sample encode the same CDR3. This chain links TRBV30 with TRBJ1-3; tentative D call: TRBD1 (5 bases). Trimming pared 2 bases from V and 0 bases from J, leaving 8 bases between. The CDR3 totals 14 residues. From germline, CDR1 is GTSNPN and CDR2 SVGIG (reference sequence). The CDR3 nucleotides read TGTGCCTGGAGTTTGGGGGGCTCTGGAAACACCATATATTTT. This encodes CAWSLGGSGNTIYF.

The chain links TRBV7-2 to TRBJ2-2, with 8 positions matching TRBD2. Trimming removed 5 bases from V and 3 bases from J; junction bases left unmatched: 8. Germline CDR1 reads SGHTA; CDR2 reads FQGNSA. This CDR3 is built from 16 residues. The CDR3 DNA sequence: TGTGCCAGCAGCCAAAATCCGGGGGGGTACACCGGGGAGCTGTTTTTT. Protein sequence: CASSQNPGGYTGELFF.

This chain connects TRBV28 to TRBJ1-6; D gene ambiguous. CDR1 MDHEN and CDR2 SYDVKM come from the germline V gene. Trimming took 3 bases from V and 2 from J, leaving 5 bases between them. The CDR3 has 14 amino acids. CDR3 in DNA: TGTGCCAGCAGTTTTTCGGCCTATAATTCACCCCTCCACTTT. Translation gives CASSFSAYNSPLHF.

V is TRBV19 and J is TRBJ2-1; 11 nucleotides line up with TRBD2. The CDR3 spans 17 residues. V was pared by 3 bases and J by 4 bases, with 8 bases of the junction left unmatched. Germline assignment: CDR1 LNHDA and CDR2 SQIVND (reference sequence). CDR3 nucleotide sequence: TGTGCCAGTAGTATCGGTAGCGGGGGGGCTATATACAATGAGCAGTTCTTC. Its protein product is CASSIGSGGAIYNEQFF.

The gene calls are TRBV9 and TRBJ2-2; the D is unclear. Trimming removed 0 bases from V and 5 bases from J, with 5 bases in between. Germline V lookup: CDR1 SGDLS, CDR2 YYNGEE. The CDR3 length is 13 residues. CDR3 sequence: CASSVVSTGELFF. The CDR3 coding sequence is TGTGCCAGCAGCGTAGTTAGTACCGGGGAGCTGTTTTTT.

This chain joins TRBV18 and TRBJ2-6; no definite D call. In germline, CDR1 is KGHSH, CDR2 LQKENI. Trimming took off 0 bases at V and 0 bases at J, with 3 bases between the two ends. This CDR3 has 15 amino acids. CDR3 in amino acids: CASSPPRSGANVLTF. In DNA, the CDR3 is TGTGCCAGCTCACCACCCCGCTCTGGGGCCAACGTCCTGACTTTC.

This chain uses TRBV12-3 or TRBV12-4 with TRBJ1-1; D is unclear. CDR3 length equals 13 residues. The ends were cut back, 3 bases at V and 5 bases at J, with 10 bases in the middle. The DNA of the CDR3 is TGTGCCAGCAGTTTCGGCGGTTGGACTGAAGCTTTCTTT. This gives the protein CASSFGGWTEAFF.

The rearrangement uses TRBV4-3 and TRBJ2-7, with 7 bases aligning to TRBD2. V shed 0 bases and J 5 bases; nucleotides not matched to a gene: 4. CDR1 and CDR2 from the germline V gene are LGHNA and YSLEER. The CDR3 covers 14 residues. The CDR3 here is CASSQDLGRDEQYF. The CDR3 DNA is TGCGCCAGCAGCCAAGATCTTGGGAGGGACGAGCAGTACTTC.

About this clone itself: This CDR3 is also generated by other DNA sequences in the sample. This sequence joins TRBV3-1 (or the pseudogene TRBV3-2) and TRBJ2-5; 11 bases match TRBD2. From germline, CDR1 is LGHDT and CDR2 YNNKEL (reference sequence). The CDR3 runs to 15 residues. V lost 6 bases to trimming and J lost 2 bases; unmatched junction nucleotides: 5. The CDR3 protein is CASRTGTSGQETQYF. For the CDR3, the DNA is TGTGCCAGCAGGACCGGGACTAGCGGTCAAGAGACCCAGTACTTC.

Concerning this clone: This may come from a read error, since a much larger clone is one base off. The rearrangement uses TRBV6-5 and TRBJ2-2; TRBD1 aligns across 10 bases. Trimming removed 5 bases from V and 6 bases from J; junction bases left unmatched: 3. CDR3 length equals 14 residues. Germline CDR1 reads MNHEY; CDR2 reads SVGAGI. This CDR3 reads CASSRDRGSGELFF. The CDR3 DNA reads TGTGCCAGCAGTCGGGACAGGGGCTCCGGGGAGCTGTTTTTT.

This clone has only a few counts. This chain uses TRBV28 with TRBJ1-1; D remains ambiguous. The V end was cut by 3 bases, the J end by 11 bases, with 13 bases between. Per germline, CDR1 MDHEN and CDR2 SYDVKM. The CDR3 is 12 amino acids. The CDR3, as DNA: TGTGCCAGCAGTTTCGAGGGAAGAGGGGCTTTCTTT. Its protein product is CASSFEGRGAFF.

The chain is built from TRBV2 and TRBJ1-1; D ambiguous. There are 14 residues in the CDR3. Germline loops: CDR1 SNHLY, CDR2 FYNNEI. Trimming removed 2 bases from V and 7 bases from J, with 14 bases in between. DNA of the CDR3: TGTGCCAGCAGTGAACGTTCGATGGGCCTTGAAGCTTTCTTT. It codes for CASSERSMGLEAFF. Together with reference TRBV2 and TRBJ1-1, the CDR3 gives the full variable domain: EPEVTQTPSHQVTQMGQEVILRCVPISNHLYFYWYRQILGQKVEFLVSFYNNEISEKSEIFDDQFSVERPDGSNFTLKIRSTKLEDSAMYFCASSERSMGLEAFFGQGTRLTVV.

The chain links TRBV5-1 to TRBJ2-3, with D possibly matching TRBD1 (5 bases). The CDR3 consists of 14 residues. Deletions cut 4 bases from V and 5 bases from J, with 14 bases between. The germline gives CDR1 SGHRS, CDR2 YFSETQ. CDR3 region: CASSIQGSQDTQYF. In DNA form, the CDR3 reads TGCGCCAGCAGCATCCAGGGAAGTCAAGATACGCAGTATTTT. Together with reference TRBV5-1 and TRBJ2-3, the CDR3 gives the full variable domain: KAGVTQTPRYLIKTRGQQVTLSCSPISGHRSVSWYQQTPGQGLQFLFEYFSETQRNKGNFPGRFSGRQFSNSRSEMNVSTLELGDSALYLCASSIQGSQDTQYFGPGTRLTVL.

The gene calls are TRBV5-1 and TRBJ1-5; TRBD1 aligns across 10 bases. The CDR3 runs 13 residues. Germline CDR1 and CDR2: SGHRS and YFSETQ. The V gene end was trimmed by 0 bases and the J gene end by 11 bases; junction bases not matched to a gene: 2. Here the CDR3 reads CASSLDGQGAQHF. In DNA form, the CDR3 reads TGCGCCAGCAGCTTGGATGGACAGGGGGCCCAGCATTTT.

This clone was detected once. J is TRBJ2-4 and V is TRBV28; tentative D call: TRBD1 (5 bases). Trimming cost V 5 bases and J 0 bases, with 17 bases left between them. Germline assignment: CDR1 MDHEN and CDR2 SYDVKM. The CDR3 spans 17 residues. The CDR3 coding sequence is TGTGCCAGCAGTCTAAGGACAAATCTATTAGCCAAAAACATTCAGTACTTC. Translation: CASSLRTNLLAKNIQYF.

V and J are TRBV19 and TRBJ1-4; 7 bases line up with TRBD1. The CDR3 is made up of 12 amino acids. V gave up 8 bases and J gave up 5 bases; unmatched junction bases: 2. Germline assignment: CDR1 LNHDA and CDR2 SQIVND (reference sequence). Here the CDR3 reads CASGTVNEKLFF. The CDR3 region has the DNA TGTGCCAGTGGGACAGTCAATGAAAAACTGTTTTTT.

For this clone: Because the CDR3's place on the DNA is in doubt, the DNA is left out and the CDR3 is given as listed by TCRdb. The chain is built from TRBV21-1 and TRBJ1-1; the table's D call, TRBD1, was not checked against the DNA. TRBV21-1 counts as a pseudogene. 16 amino acids form the CDR3, both terminal residues included. The CDR3 spells CASTVGTGALGTEAFF.

V usage is TRBV18 and J usage is TRBJ1-2, with 11 bases fitting TRBD1. The CDR3 contains 15 residues. Germline V gene data show CDR1 as KGHSH and CDR2 as LQKENI. V lost 3 bases to trimming and J lost 4 bases; unmatched junction nucleotides: 4. CDR3 in amino acids: CASSPRTGGTYGYTF. CDR3 coding DNA: TGTGCCAGCTCACCCCGGACAGGGGGCACCTATGGCTACACCTTC.

The chain has TRBV4-1 and TRBJ2-1, with 8 bases that match TRBD2. The length of the CDR3 is 15 residues. Germline V CDR1 and CDR2: MGHRA, YSYEKL. V shed 1 base and J 12 bases; nucleotides not matched to a gene: 11. This CDR3 is CASSQVILAGPGQFF. The CDR3 bases are TGCGCCAGCAGCCAAGTCATCCTAGCGGGTCCGGGGCAGTTCTTC.

The J gene is TRBJ1-1, the V gene TRBV5-8; possibly TRBD1 for D (6 bases). Trimming removed 0 bases from V and 8 bases from J, with 14 bases in between. The CDR3 is 14 residues long. Germline V lookup: CDR1 SGHTS, CDR2 YDEGEE. The CDR3, as DNA: TGTGCCAGCAGCTTGGGGCAGGGGACGCTCGAAGCTTTCTTT. It codes for CASSLGQGTLEAFF.

The chain combines TRBV27 with TRBJ2-5; D is uncertain. The CDR3 consists of 13 residues. Germline V gene lookup returns CDR1 MNHEY and CDR2 SMNVEV (reference sequence). V was pared by 6 bases and J by 2 bases, with 10 bases between. In DNA, the CDR3 is TGTGCCAGCAGGACGACAAGTCAAGAGACCCAGTACTTC. Encoded protein: CASRTTSQETQYF.

CDR3 sequence reads: CAGGLLNTGELFF. CDR3 in DNA: TGTGCCGGCGGACTCTTGAACACCGGGGAGCTGTTTTTT. The chain employs TRBV7-9 and TRBJ2-2; D perhaps matches TRBD2 (5 bases). Between the trimmed V and J ends, which lost 11 bases and 1 base, there was a span of 11 bases. The V gene's germline CDR1 is SEHNR and CDR2 FQNEAQ (reference sequence). The CDR3 is 13 amino acids. Looking up the rest from reference TRBV7-9 and TRBJ2-2 gives the full variable domain: DTGVSQNPRHKITKRGQNVTFRCDPISEHNRLYWYRQTLGQGPEFLTYFQNEAQLEKSRLLSDRFSAERPKGSFSTLEIQRTEQGDSAMYLCAGGLLNTGELFFGEGSRLTVL.

The genes are TRBV28 and TRBJ1-1; 10 nucleotides line up with TRBD1. This CDR3 has 14 residues. V shed 3 bases, J shed 4 bases, and the junction held 2 bases outside the gene matches. Germline-derived CDR1 and CDR2 are MDHEN and SYDVKM. In DNA, the CDR3 is TGTGCCAGCAGTTTGTGGGACAGGGGCACTGAAGCTTTCTTT. Translated: CASSLWDRGTEAFF.

Comments on this clone: A junction end diverges from the germline sequence, so it may reflect a read error. The J gene is TRBJ1-3, the V gene TRBV28, with TRBD1 identical over 9 bases. The germline gives CDR1 MDHEN, CDR2 SYDVKM. The CDR3 has 10 residues. CDR3 in amino acids: CATGRDRADF. The CDR3 DNA reads as TGTGCCACCGGCCGGGACAGGGCGGATTTT.

This sequence joins TRBV6-1 and TRBJ1-1; possible D gene TRBD1, 6 bases. Trimming removed 7 bases from V and 8 bases from J, with 20 bases in between. CDR1 MNHNS and CDR2 SASEGT come from the germline V gene. The CDR3 is made up of 14 amino acids. In nucleotides, the CDR3 is TGTGCCAGCATTCTGACAGGCAGACTTGCCGAAGCTTTCTTT. Protein sequence: CASILTGRLAEAFF.

CDR3 residues: CSGNTPAGNNEQFF. The CDR3 coding sequence is TGCAGCGGAAACACTCCGGCAGGGAACAATGAGCAGTTCTTC. The gene calls are TRBV29-1 and TRBJ2-1, with D perhaps matching TRBD1 (5 bases). Germline V gives CDR1 SQVTM, CDR2 ANQGSEA. V was pared by 7 bases and J by 5 bases, with 18 bases between. The CDR3 sequence is 14 residues long.